This entry concerns a single TCR beta chain. The data stem from a study of T cell changes during pregnancy in multiple sclerosis. CDR1 and CDR2 from the germline V gene are LNHDA and SQIVND (reference sequence). The CDR3 runs to 15 residues. V was clipped by 6 bases and J by 8 bases, with 20 bases between them. Clones were sequenced by immunoSEQ multiplex PCR, and TCRdb holds only the in-frame ones, with some missing. Here the sample spans roughly 30,000 clones, roughly 89% being singletons. This chain joins TRBV19 and TRBJ2-1; D possibly corresponds to TRBD1 (6 bases). The TCR comes from a female donor with multiple sclerosis, enrolled in a pregnancy study. The sample in question was CD8+ T cells from peripheral blood mononuclear cells, obtained before pregnancy. The CDR3 reads CASSMGDTPRDEQFF. Here the CDR3 DNA reads TGTGCCAGTAGCATGGGGGACACCCCTCGGGATGAGCAGTTCTTC.